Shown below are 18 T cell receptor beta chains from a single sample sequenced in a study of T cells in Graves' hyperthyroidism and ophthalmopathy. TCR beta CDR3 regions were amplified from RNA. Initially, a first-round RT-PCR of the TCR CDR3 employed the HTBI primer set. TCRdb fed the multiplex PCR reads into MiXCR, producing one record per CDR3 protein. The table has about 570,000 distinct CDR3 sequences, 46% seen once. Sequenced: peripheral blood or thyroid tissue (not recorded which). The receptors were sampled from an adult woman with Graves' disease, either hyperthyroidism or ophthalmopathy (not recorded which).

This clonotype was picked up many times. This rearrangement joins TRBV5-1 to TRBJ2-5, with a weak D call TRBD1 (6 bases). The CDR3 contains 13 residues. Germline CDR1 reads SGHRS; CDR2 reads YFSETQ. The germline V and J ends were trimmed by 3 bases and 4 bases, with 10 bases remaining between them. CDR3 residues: CASSYQGIETQYF. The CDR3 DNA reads TGCGCCAGCAGCTACCAGGGGATAGAGACCCAGTACTTC.

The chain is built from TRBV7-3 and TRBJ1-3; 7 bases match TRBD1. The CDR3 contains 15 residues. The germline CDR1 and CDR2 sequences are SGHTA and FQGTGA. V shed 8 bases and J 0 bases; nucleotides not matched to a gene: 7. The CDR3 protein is CASGYRGRSGNTIYF. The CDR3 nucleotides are TGTGCCAGCGGTTACAGGGGCCGCTCTGGAAACACCATATATTTT.

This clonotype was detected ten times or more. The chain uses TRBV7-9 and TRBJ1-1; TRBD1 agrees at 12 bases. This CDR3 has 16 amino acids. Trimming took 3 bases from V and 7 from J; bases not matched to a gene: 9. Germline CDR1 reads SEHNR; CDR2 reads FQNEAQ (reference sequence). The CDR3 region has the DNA TGTGCCAGCAGCTTGAACCCCGGGACAGGGGGCAATGAAGCTTTCTTT. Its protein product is CASSLNPGTGGNEAFF.

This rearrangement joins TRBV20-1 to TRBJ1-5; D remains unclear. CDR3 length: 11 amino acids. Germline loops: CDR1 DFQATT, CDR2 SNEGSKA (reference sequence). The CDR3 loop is CSVDGYQPQHF. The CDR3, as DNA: TGCAGCGTAGACGGTTATCAGCCCCAGCATTTT.

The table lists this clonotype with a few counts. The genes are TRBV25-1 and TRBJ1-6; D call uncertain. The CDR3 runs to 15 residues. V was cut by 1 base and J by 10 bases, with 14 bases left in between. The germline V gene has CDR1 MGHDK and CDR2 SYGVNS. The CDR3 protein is CASSEWAGLESPLHF. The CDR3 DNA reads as TGTGCCAGCAGTGAATGGGCGGGTTTGGAATCACCCCTCCACTTT.

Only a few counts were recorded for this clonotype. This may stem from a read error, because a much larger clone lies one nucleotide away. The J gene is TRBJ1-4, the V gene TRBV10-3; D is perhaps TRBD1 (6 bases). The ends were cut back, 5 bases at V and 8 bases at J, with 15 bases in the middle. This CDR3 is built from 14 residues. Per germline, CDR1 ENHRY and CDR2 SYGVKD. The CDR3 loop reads CAISSTGFLEKLFF. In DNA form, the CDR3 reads TGTGCCATCAGTTCCACAGGGTTCCTAGAAAAACTGTTTTTT.

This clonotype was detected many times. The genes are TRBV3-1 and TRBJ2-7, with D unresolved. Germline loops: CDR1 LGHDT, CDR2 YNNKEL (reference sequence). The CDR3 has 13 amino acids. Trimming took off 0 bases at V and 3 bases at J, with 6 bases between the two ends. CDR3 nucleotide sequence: TGTGCCAGCAGCCAAGATCAAGGCTACGAGCAGTACTTC. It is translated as CASSQDQGYEQYF.

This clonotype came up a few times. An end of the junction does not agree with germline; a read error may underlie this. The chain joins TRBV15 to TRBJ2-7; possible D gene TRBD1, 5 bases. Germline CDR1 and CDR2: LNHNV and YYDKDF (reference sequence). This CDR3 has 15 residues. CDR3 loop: CAASSLGHPLGEQYF. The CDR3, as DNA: TGTGCCGCCAGCAGCTTGGGGCATCCCCTGGGGGAGCAGTACTTC.

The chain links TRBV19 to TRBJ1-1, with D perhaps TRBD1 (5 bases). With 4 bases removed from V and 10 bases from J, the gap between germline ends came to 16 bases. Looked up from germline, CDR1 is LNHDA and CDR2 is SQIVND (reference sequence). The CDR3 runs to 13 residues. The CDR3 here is CASSNRVQAGAFF. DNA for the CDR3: TGTGCCAGTAGTAACCGGGTACAGGCTGGAGCTTTCTTT.

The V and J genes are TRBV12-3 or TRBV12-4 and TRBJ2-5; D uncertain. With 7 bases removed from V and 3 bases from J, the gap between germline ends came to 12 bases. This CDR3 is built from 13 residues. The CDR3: CASTTEGKETQYF. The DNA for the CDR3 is TGTGCCAGCACAACGGAAGGGAAAGAGACCCAGTACTTC.

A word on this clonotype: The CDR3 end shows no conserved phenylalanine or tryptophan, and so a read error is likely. DNA of the CDR3: TGTGCCAGCAGTGCCGCCTACGAGCAGTACCTC. This codes for CASSAAYEQYL. The chain employs TRBV6-2 or TRBV6-3 and TRBJ2-7; D is unresolved. There are 11 residues in the CDR3. Trimming took 5 bases from V and 2 from J, leaving 4 bases between them. Germline assignment: CDR1 MNHEY and CDR2 SVGEGT.

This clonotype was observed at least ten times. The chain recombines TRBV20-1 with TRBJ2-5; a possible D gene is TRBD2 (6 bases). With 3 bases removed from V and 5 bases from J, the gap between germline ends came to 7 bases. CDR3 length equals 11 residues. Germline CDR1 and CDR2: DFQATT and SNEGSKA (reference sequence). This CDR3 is CSARGRETQYF. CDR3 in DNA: TGCAGTGCTAGGGGGAGGGAGACCCAGTACTTC.

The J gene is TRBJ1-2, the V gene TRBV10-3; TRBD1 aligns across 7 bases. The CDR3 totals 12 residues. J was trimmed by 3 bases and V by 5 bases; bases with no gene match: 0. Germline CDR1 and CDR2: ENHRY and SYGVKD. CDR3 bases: TGTGCCATCAGTCAGGGGGACTATGGCTACACCTTC. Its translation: CAISQGDYGYTF.

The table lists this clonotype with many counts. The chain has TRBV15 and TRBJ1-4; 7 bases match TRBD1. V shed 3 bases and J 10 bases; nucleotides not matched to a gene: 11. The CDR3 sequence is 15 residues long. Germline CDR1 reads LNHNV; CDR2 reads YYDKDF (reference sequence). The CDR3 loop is CATSSYRGSQGKLFF. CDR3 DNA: TGTGCCACCAGCAGCTACAGGGGTAGCCAGGGAAAACTGTTTTTT.

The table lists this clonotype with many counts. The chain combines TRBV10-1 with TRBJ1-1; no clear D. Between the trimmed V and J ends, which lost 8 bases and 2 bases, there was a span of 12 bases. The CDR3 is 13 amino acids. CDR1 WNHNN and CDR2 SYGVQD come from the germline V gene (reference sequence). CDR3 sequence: CASSFAENTEAFF. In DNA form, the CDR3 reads TGCGCCAGCTCTTTTGCAGAAAACACTGAAGCTTTCTTT.

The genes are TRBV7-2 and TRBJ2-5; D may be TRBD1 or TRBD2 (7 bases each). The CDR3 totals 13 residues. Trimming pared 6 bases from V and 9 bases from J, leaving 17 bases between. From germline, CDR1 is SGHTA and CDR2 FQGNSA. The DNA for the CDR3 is TGTGCCAGCAGTCGGGGACAGCGGGAAGCCCAGTACTTC. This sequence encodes CASSRGQREAQYF.

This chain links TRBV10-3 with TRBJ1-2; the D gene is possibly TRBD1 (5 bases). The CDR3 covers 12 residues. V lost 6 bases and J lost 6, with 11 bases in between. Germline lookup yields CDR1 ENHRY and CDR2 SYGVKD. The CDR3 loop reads CAIRGGGDGYTF. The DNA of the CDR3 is TGTGCCATCAGGGGCGGGGGAGATGGCTACACCTTC.

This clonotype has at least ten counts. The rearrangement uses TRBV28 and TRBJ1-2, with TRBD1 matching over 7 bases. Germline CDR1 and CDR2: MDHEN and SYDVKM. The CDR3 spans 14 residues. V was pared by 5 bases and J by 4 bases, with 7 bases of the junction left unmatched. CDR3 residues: CASSARDRSYGYTF. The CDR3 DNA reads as TGTGCCAGCAGTGCAAGGGACAGATCCTATGGCTACACCTTC.